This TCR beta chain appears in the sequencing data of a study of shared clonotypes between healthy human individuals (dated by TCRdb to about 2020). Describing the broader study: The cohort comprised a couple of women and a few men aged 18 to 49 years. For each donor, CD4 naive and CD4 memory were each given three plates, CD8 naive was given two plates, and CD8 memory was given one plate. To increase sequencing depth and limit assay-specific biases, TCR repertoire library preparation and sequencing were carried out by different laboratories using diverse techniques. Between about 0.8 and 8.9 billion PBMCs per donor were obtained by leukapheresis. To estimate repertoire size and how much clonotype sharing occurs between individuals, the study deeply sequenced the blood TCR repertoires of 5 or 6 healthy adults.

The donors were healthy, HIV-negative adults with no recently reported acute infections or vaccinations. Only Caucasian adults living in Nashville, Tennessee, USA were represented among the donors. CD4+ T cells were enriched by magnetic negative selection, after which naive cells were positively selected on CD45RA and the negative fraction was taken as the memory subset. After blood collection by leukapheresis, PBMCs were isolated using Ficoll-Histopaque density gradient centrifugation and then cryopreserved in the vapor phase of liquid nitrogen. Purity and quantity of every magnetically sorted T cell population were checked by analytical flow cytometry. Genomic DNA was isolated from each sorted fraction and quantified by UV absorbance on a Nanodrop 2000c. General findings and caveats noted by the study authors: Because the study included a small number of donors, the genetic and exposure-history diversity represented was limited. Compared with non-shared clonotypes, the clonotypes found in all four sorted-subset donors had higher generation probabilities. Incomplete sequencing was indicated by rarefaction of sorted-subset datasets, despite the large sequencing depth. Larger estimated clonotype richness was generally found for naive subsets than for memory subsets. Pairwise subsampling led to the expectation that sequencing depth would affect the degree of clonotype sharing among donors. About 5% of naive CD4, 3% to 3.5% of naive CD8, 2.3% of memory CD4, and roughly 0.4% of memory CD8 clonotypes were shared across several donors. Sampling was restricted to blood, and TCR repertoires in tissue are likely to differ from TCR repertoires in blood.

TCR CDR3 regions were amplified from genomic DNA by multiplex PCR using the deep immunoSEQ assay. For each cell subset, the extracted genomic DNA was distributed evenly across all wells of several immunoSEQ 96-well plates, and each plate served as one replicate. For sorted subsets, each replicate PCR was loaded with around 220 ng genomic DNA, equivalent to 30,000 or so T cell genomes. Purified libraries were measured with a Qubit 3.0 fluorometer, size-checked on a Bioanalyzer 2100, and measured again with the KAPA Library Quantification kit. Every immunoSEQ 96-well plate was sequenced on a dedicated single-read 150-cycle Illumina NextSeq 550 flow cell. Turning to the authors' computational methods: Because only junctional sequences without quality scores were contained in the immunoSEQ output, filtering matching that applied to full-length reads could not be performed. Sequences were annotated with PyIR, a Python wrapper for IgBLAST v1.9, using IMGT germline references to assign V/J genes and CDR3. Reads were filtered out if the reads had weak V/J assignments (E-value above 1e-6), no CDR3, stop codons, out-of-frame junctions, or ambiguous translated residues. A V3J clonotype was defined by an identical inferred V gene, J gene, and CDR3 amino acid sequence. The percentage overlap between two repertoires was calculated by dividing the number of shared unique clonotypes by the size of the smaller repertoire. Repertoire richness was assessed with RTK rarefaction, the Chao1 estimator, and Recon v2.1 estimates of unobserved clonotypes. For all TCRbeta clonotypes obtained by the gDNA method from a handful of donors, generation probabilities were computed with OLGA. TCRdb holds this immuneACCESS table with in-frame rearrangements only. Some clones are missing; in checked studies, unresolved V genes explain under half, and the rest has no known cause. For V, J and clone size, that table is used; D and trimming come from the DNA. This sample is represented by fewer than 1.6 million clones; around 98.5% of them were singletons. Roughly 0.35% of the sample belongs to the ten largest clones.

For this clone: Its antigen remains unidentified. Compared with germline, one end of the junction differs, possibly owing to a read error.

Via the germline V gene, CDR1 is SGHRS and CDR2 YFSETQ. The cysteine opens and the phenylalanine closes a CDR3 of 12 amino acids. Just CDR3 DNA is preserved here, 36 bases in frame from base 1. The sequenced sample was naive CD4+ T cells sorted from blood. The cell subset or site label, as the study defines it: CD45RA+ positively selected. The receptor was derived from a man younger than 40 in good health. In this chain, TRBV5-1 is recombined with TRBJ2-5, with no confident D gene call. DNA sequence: TGCGCCACCAGCTCGACCGGAGAGACCCAGTACTTC. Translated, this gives CATSSTGETQYF.